This paragraph covers one TCR beta chain sequence. With 0 bases removed from V and 4 bases from J, the gap between germline ends came to 6 bases. CDR1 is SQVTM, CDR2 ANQGSEA, per germline. This CDR3 comprises 13 residues. This specimen belongs to a study of blood T cell repertoires in COVID-19. The assay was immunoSEQ multiplex PCR, and TCRdb's table has in-frame clones only and misses some. Of tens of thousands of clones in the sample, roughly 80% were seen once. What was sequenced was peripheral blood. The sequence derives from a man aged 50 to 59 with acute or convalescent COVID-19. The J gene is TRBJ1-4, the V gene TRBV29-1; D uncertain. The CDR3 sequence is CSVEDGFNEKLFF. The CDR3 region has the DNA TGCAGCGTTGAAGACGGGTTTAATGAAAAACTGTTTTTT.